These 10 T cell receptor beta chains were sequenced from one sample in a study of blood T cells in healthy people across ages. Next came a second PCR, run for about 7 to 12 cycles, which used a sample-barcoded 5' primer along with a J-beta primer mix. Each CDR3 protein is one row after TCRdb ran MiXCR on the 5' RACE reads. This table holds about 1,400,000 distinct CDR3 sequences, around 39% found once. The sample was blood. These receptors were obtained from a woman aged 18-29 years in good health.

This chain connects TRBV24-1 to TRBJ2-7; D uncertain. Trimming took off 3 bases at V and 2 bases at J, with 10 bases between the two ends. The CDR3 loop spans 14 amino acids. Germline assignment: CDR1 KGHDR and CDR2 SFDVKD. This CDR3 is CATSDNQLPYEQYF. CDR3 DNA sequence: TGTGCCACCAGTGATAACCAGCTACCCTACGAGCAGTACTTC.

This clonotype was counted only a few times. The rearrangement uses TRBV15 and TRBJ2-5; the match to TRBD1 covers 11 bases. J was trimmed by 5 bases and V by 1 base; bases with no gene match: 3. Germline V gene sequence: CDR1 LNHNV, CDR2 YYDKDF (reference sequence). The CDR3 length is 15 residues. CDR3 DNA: TGTGCCACCAGCAGAGTGGACAGGGGGCCCGAGACCCAGTACTTC. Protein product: CATSRVDRGPETQYF.

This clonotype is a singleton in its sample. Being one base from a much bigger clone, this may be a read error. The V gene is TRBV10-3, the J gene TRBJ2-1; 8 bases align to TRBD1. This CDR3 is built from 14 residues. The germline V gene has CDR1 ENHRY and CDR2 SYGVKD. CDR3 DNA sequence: TGTGTCATCATAGGACAGGGTCCCTACAATGAGCAGTTCTTC. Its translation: CVIIGQGPYNEQFF.

The CDR3 loop reads CASSELNRASSTDTQYF. In nucleotides, the CDR3 is TGTGCCAGCAGTGAACTCAACAGGGCCTCCAGCACAGATACGCAGTATTTT. This sequence joins TRBV6-1 and TRBJ2-3; D possibly corresponds to TRBD1 (6 bases). The CDR3 contains 17 residues. Trimming pared 2 bases from V and 0 bases from J, leaving 15 bases between. Germline values: CDR1 MNHNS, CDR2 SASEGT.

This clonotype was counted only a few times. CDR3 amino acids: CASSLLVRRDTQYF. The CDR3, as DNA: TGTGCCAGCAGTTTACTAGTTCGTCGGGATACGCAGTATTTT. V is TRBV6-5 and J is TRBJ2-3; the D gene is possibly TRBD2 (5 bases). The V gene lost 4 bases and the J gene lost 6 bases, with 14 bases spanning the gap. This CDR3 comprises 14 residues. Germline CDR1 MNHEY, CDR2 SVGAGI.

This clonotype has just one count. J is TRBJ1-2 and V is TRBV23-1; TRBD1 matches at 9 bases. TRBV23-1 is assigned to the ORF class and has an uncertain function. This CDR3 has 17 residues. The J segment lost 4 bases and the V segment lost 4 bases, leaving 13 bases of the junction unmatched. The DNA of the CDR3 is TGCGCCAGCAGTCGAGGGAGGGACAGGGCCTTGGTCTATGGCTACACCTTC. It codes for CASSRGRDRALVYGYTF.

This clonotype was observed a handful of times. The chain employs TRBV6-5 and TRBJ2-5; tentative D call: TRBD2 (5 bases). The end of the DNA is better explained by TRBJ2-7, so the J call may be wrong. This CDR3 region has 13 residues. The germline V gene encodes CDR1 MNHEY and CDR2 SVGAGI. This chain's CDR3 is CASSPGLDGEQYF. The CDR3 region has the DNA TGTGCCAGCAGTCCTGGACTGGACGGCGAGCAGTACTTC.

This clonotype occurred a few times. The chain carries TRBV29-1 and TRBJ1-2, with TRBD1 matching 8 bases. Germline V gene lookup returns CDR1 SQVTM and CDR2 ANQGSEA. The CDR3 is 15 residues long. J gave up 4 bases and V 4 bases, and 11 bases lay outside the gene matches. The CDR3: CSVVPQTGATYGYTF. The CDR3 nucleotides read TGCAGCGTTGTACCCCAGACAGGGGCAACCTATGGCTACACCTTC.

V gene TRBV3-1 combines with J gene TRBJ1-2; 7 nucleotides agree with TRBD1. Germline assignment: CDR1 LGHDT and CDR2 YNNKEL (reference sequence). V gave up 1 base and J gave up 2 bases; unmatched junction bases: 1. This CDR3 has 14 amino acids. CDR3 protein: CASSQGDRNYGYTF. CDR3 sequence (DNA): TGTGCCAGCAGCCAAGGGGACAGAAACTATGGCTACACCTTC.

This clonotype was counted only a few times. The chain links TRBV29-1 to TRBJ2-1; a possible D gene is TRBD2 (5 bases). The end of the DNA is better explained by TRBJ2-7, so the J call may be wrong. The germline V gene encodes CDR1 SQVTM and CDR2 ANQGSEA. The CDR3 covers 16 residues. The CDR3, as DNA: TGCAGCGTTGAAGCGCGCCTAGCCGGGCCATACAATGAGCAGTACTTC. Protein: CSVEARLAGPYNEQYF.